This T cell receptor beta chain was profiled in a study of early T cells in non-severe SARS-CoV-2 infection. Findings and limits, study-wide: Matching against VDJdb likely underestimated virus-specific expansions, favoring anti-spike CD8.

Remarks on this clonotype: Its target is not known.

A single record per CDR3 protein comes from TCRdb applying MiXCR to the 5' RACE reads. The repertoire consists of fewer than 80,000 distinct CDR3 sequences, with 3.5% to 6% occurring once and the leading ten covering under 4%. Trimming shortened V by 1 base and J by 6 bases, and 4 bases separated the two germline ends. Germline loops: CDR1 SGHTA, CDR2 FQGNSA. CDR3 size: 13 residues. The receptor was isolated from an adult who was a healthcare worker with PCR-confirmed SARS-CoV-2 infection or an uninfected control (not recorded which). The donor label of this sample is uncertain. The specimen was whole blood, collected at baseline. This chain links TRBV7-2 with TRBJ1-6; no definite D call. CDR3: CASSLESNSPLHF. The CDR3 DNA sequence: TGTGCCAGCAGCTTAGAAAGTAATTCACCCCTCCACTTT.